This T cell receptor (beta chain) was captured in a study of shared clonotypes between healthy human individuals. At the level of the study: Aged between 18 and 49, the donors were a couple of women and three men. Study findings and constraints: Sequencing depth was expected to affect clonotype sharing among donors. Researchers sampled blood only, noting tissue repertoires likely differ.

Sequencing used immunoSEQ multiplex PCR; TCRdb keeps in-frame clones, though not all of them. This sample has hundreds of thousands of clones, with nearly 98% found just once. Germline lookup yields CDR1 SGDLS and CDR2 YYNGEE. The CDR3 spans 17 residues. With V trimmed by 0 bases and J by 4 bases, 7 bases remained unmatched. About this clone: Antigen unknown.

The naive CD8 population came from CD45RO-negative cells selected for CCR7, without terminally differentiated effector memory CD45RA+ cells. The chain is built from TRBV9 and TRBJ2-2; 9 bases line up with TRBD2. The material sequenced was naive CD8+ T cells sorted from blood. This receptor was taken from a man aged 30 to 45 in good health. Here the CDR3 DNA reads TGTGCCAGCAGCGTAGACTGGGCTAGCGGGATCACCGGGGAGCTGTTTTTT. Encoded protein: CASSVDWASGITGELFF. Looking up the rest from reference TRBV9 and TRBJ2-2 gives the full variable domain: DSGVTQTPKHLITATGQRVTLRCSPRSGDLSVYWYQQSLDQGLQFLIQYYNGEERAKGNILERFSAQQFPDLHSELNLSSLELGDSALYFCASSVDWASGITGELFFGEGSRLTVL.